This TCR beta chain was identified during a study of response to subunit inactivated influenza vaccine. Whole-study findings and limits: New T cells are recruited in small numbers by each seasonal influenza vaccination, according to the authors' suggestion.

One entry per CDR3 protein, called by TCRdb with MiXCR from the RT-PCR reads. The table lists some 550,000 distinct CDR3 sequences, around 21% of them singletons, with 2.8% in the top ten. This clonotype was detected only once. The antigen remains unidentified. These data also formed part of another study, on T cells expressing NK-cell markers. This second study says: 5'RACE template switching built TCR beta cDNA with unique molecular identifiers. The use of an anti-gamma-delta TCR antibody, which was added in several experiments, restricted sorting to T cells expressing alpha-beta TCR. One observes that, in a handful of donors, these clonotypes were also the leading ones within the CD3+CD56-NKG2C+ fraction.

This TCR came from a man aged 50 to 59 who received an inactivated influenza vaccine. This material consisted of CD4+ T cells sorted from PBMCs, taken 11 to 12 days after vaccination.

Here the CDR3 reads CASSRGLATNTGELFF. In DNA form, the CDR3 reads TGCGCCAGCAGCCGCGGACTAGCGACGAACACCGGGGAGCTGTTTTTT. The gene calls are TRBV4-3 and TRBJ2-2, with 9 bases matching TRBD2. V was pared by 4 bases and J by 0 bases, with 3 bases of the junction left unmatched. This CDR3 is built from 16 residues. Germline V gene data show CDR1 as LGHNA and CDR2 as YSLEER.